This is a list of T cell receptor beta chains from one sample in a study of T cell responses to AZD1222 COVID-19 vaccine. Sequencing used immunoSEQ multiplex PCR; TCRdb keeps in-frame clones, though not all of them. The table has tens of thousands of clones, 75% to 90% seen once. Specimen: peripheral blood, collected 28 days after the second AZD1222 dose. These TCRs come from an adult who received the AZD1222 COVID-19 vaccine. Both conserved end residues are part of each CDR3. D genes are given only for firm matches. Where a row states a size, it is once, few, many or the class of an expanded clone; other rows omit it.

j_call | d_call | v_call | clone_size | cdr3_aa | cdr3_nt
TRBJ1-3 | - | TRBV3-1/TRBV3-2 | - | CASQRGNTIYF | TGTGCCTCCCAAAGGGGAAACACCATATATTTT
TRBJ2-7 | - | TRBV6-1 | - | CASSEDTVGYEQYF | TGTGCCAGCAGTGAAGATACCGTAGGGTACGAGCAGTACTTC
TRBJ2-3 | - | TRBV4-1 | - | CASSPPGTGTDTQYF | TGCGCCAGCAGCCCCCCCGGGACTGGCACAGATACGCAGTATTTT
TRBJ1-1 | - | TRBV2 | once | CASSDSPRPEAFF | TGTGCCAGCAGTGATTCCCCCCGCCCTGAAGCTTTCTTT
TRBJ1-2 | TRBD1 | TRBV10-3 | - | CAISEPGTGDYGYTF | TGTGCCATCAGTGAGCCCGGGACAGGAGACTATGGCTACACCTTC
TRBJ1-3 | - | TRBV18 | once | CASSPPTNSGNTIYF | TGTGCCAGCTCACCACCCACCAACTCTGGAAACACCATATATTTT
TRBJ2-1 | - | TRBV7-9 | few | CASSQTAEQFF | TGTGCCAGCAGCCAGACAGCCGAGCAGTTCTTC
TRBJ1-1 | - | TRBV21-1 | - | CASSKGQGRVRGDEAFF | TGTGCCAGCAGCAAGGGACAGGGCAGAGTTCGGGGGGATGAAGCTTTCTTT
TRBJ2-3 | - | TRBV25-1 | - | CASSVTSSPTDTQYF | TGTGCCAGCAGTGTTACTAGTAGCCCCACAGATACGCAGTATTTT
TRBJ2-6 | - | TRBV10-3 | - | CAISVFSGDSGANVLTF | TGTGCCATCAGTGTATTTTCAGGTGACTCTGGGGCCAACGTCCTGACTTTC
TRBJ1-1 | TRBD1 | TRBV5-6 | - | CASSHQLGTGSPEAFF | TGTGCCAGCAGCCATCAGTTGGGGACAGGGAGCCCTGAAGCTTTCTTT
TRBJ2-3 | - | TRBV2 | - | CASSKITPGTDTQYF | TGTGCCAGCAGTAAAATAACCCCAGGCACAGATACGCAGTATTTT
TRBJ2-6 | TRBD2 | TRBV28 | - | CASSSPGRAGANVLTF | TGTGCCAGCAGTTCCCCGGGGAGGGCTGGGGCCAACGTCCTGACTTTC
TRBJ2-1 | TRBD2 | TRBV28 | - | CASSFSSGRYNEQFF | TGTGCCAGCAGTTTCTCTAGCGGGAGATACAATGAGCAGTTCTTC
TRBJ2-3 | - | TRBV4-3 | - | CASSQEKVAATDTQYF | TGCGCCAGCAGCCAAGAGAAGGTAGCGGCAACAGATACGCAGTATTTT
TRBJ1-2 | - | TRBV4-1 | - | CASTKNSGTHYGYTF | TGCGCCAGCACCAAAAACAGTGGCACCCACTATGGCTACACCTTC
TRBJ2-7 | - | TRBV5-1 | once | CASSLGRVASVGEQYF | TGCGCCAGCAGCTTGGGCAGGGTAGCCTCGGTGGGAGAGCAGTACTTC
TRBJ1-5 | TRBD1 | TRBV28 | - | CASRLGIAGGHQPQHF | TGTGCCAGCAGACTTGGAATCGCAGGGGGCCACCAGCCCCAGCATTTT
TRBJ2-6 | TRBD1 | TRBV19 | - | CASSGPWGQNSGANVLTF | TGTGCCAGTAGTGGCCCTTGGGGACAGAACTCTGGGGCCAACGTCCTGACTTTC
TRBJ1-4 | - | TRBV6-1 | few | CASSEVWAGGEKLFF | TGTGCCAGCAGTGAAGTCTGGGCAGGAGGTGAAAAACTGTTTTTT